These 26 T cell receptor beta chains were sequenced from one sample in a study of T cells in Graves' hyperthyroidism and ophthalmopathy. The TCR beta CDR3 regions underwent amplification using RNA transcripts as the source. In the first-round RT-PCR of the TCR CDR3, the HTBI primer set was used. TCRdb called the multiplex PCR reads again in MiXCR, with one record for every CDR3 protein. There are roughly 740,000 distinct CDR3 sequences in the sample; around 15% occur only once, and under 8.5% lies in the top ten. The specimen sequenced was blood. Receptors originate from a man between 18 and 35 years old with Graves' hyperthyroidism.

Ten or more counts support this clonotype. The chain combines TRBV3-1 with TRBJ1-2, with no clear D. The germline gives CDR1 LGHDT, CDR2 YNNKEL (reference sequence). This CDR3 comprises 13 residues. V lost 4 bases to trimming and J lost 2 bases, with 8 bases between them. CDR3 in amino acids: CASSREQNYGYTF. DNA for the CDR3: TGTGCCAGCAGCCGGGAACAGAACTATGGCTACACCTTC.

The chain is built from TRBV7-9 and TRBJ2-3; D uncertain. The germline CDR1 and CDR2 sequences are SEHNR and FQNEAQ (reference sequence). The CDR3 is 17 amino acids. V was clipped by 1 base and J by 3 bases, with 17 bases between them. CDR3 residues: CASSLVVGPRSTDTQYF. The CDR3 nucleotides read TGTGCCAGCAGCTTAGTTGTTGGACCGAGAAGTACAGATACGCAGTATTTT.

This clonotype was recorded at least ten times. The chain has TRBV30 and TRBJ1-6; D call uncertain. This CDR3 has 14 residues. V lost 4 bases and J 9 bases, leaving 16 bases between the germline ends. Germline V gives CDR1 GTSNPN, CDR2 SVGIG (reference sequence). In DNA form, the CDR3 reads TGTGCCTGGACCCTCTCCGTAGCCTCTTCACCCCTCCACTTT. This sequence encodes CAWTLSVASSPLHF.

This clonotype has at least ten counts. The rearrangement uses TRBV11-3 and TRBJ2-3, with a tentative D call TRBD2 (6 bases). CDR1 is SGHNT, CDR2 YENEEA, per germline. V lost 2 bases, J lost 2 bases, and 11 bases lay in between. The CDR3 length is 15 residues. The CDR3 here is CASSLRLANTDTQYF. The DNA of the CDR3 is TGTGCCAGCAGCTTACGCCTAGCGAACACAGATACGCAGTATTTT.

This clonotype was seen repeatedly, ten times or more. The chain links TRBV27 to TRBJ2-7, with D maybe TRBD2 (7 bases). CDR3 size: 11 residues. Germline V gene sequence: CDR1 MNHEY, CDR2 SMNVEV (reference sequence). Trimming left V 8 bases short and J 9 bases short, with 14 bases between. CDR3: CASQRGGLQYF. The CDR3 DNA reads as TGTGCCAGCCAGAGGGGGGGCTTGCAGTACTTC.

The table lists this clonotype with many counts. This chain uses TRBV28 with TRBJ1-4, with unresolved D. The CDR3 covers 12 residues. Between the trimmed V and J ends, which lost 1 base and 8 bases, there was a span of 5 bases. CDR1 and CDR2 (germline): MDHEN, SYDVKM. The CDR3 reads CASSLSGEKLFF. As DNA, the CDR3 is TGTGCCAGCAGTTTATCCGGGGAAAAACTGTTTTTT.

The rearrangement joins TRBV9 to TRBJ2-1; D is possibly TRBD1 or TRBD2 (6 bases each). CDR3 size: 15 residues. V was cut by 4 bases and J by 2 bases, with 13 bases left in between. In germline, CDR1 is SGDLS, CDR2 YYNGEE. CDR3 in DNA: TGTGCCAGCAGCCAGGAGGGGGATACCTACAATGAGCAGTTCTTC. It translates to CASSQEGDTYNEQFF.

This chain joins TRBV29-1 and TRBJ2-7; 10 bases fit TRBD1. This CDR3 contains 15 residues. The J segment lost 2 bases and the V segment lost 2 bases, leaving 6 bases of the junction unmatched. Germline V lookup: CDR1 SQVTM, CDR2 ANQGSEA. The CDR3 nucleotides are TGCAGCGTTGAAATTTTGGGACAGGGGACCTACGAGCAGTACTTC. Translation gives CSVEILGQGTYEQYF.

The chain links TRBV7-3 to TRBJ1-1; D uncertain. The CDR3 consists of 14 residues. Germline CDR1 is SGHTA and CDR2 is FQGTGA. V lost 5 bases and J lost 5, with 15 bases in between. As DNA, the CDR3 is TGTGCCAGCAGCCCCCGACCCGATGGTACTGAAGCTTTCTTT. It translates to CASSPRPDGTEAFF.

CDR3 region: CASSVGYPYNEQFF. The CDR3 DNA reads TGTGCCAGCAGCGTCGGTTATCCCTACAATGAGCAGTTCTTC. The chain combines TRBV9 with TRBJ2-1; no definite D call. Germline V gene lookup returns CDR1 SGDLS and CDR2 YYNGEE. The CDR3 has 14 residues. V was shortened by 2 bases and J by 2 bases, with 8 bases between the two germline ends. The whole variable domain, remainder taken from reference TRBV9 and TRBJ2-1, is DSGVTQTPKHLITATGQRVTLRCSPRSGDLSVYWYQQSLDQGLQFLIQYYNGEERAKGNILERFSAQQFPDLHSELNLSSLELGDSALYFCASSVGYPYNEQFFGPGTRLTVL.

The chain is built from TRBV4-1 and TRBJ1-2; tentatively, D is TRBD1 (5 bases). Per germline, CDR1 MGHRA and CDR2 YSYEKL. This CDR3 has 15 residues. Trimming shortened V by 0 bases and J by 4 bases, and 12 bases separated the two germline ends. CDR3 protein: CASSQDGRGIYGYTF. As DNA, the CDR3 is TGCGCCAGCAGCCAAGATGGTAGGGGAATCTATGGCTACACCTTC.

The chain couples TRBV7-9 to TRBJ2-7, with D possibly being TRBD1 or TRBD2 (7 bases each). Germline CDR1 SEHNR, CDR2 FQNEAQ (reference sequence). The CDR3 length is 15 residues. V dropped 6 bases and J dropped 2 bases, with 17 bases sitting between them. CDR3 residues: CASRTSGGGTYEQYF. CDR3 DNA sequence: TGTGCCAGCAGGACGTCAGGGGGGGGGACCTACGAGCAGTACTTC.

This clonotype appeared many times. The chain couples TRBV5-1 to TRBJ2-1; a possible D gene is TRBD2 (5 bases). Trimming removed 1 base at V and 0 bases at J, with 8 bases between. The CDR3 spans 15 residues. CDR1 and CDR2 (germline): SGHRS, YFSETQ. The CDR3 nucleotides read TGCGCCAGCAGCTTGATGGGGAGCTCCTACAATGAGCAGTTCTTC. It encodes CASSLMGSSYNEQFF.

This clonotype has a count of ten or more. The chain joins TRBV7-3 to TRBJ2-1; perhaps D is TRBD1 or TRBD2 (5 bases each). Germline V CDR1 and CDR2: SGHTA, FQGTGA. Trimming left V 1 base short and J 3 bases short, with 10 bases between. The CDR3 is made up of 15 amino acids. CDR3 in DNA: TGTGCCAGCAGCTTAATGGGGACCCTCTACAATGAGCAGTTCTTC. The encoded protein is CASSLMGTLYNEQFF.

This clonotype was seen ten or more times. The CDR3 sequence: CATSRQGSSSGANVLTF. CDR3 coding DNA: TGTGCCACCAGCCGACAGGGGTCTAGCTCTGGGGCCAACGTCCTGACTTTC. This sequence joins TRBV15 and TRBJ2-6; 8 positions match TRBD1. This CDR3 region has 17 residues. With 5 bases clipped from V and 0 bases from J, the junction kept 6 bases outside the gene matches. Germline lookup yields CDR1 LNHNV and CDR2 YYDKDF (reference sequence).

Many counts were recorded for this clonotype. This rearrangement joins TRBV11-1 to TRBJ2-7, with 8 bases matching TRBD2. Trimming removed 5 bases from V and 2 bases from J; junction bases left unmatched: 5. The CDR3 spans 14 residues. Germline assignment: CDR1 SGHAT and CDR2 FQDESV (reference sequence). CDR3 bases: TGTGCCAGCAGCGTGGAACTAGCGGCCTACGAGCAGTACTTC. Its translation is CASSVELAAYEQYF.

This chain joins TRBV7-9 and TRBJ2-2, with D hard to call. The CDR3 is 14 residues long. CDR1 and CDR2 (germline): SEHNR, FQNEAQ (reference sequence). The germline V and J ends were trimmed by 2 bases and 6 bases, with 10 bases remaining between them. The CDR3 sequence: CASSLPPGPGELFF. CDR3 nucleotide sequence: TGTGCCAGCAGCTTACCTCCGGGCCCCGGGGAGCTGTTTTTT.

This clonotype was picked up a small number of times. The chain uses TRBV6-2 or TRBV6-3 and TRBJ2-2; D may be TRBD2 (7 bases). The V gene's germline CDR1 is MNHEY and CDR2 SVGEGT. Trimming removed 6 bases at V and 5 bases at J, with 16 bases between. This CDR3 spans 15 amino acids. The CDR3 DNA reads TGTGCCAGCAGACCCGGACTAGGGGGGACCGGGGAGCTGTTTTTT. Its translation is CASRPGLGGTGELFF.

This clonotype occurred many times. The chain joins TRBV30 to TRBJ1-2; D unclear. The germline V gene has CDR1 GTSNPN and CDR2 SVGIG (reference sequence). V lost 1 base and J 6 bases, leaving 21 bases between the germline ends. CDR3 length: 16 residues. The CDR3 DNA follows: TGTGCCTGGAGTGCAACCGGGTGGACGCTACGGGATGGCTACACCTTC. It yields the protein CAWSATGWTLRDGYTF.

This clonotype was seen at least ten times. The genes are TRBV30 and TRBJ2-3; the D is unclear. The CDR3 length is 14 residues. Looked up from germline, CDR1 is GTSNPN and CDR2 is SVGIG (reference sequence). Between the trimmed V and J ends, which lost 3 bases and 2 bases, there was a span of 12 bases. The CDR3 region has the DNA TGTGCCTGGAGCTTTTCCGGCCCCACAGATACGCAGTATTTT. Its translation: CAWSFSGPTDTQYF.

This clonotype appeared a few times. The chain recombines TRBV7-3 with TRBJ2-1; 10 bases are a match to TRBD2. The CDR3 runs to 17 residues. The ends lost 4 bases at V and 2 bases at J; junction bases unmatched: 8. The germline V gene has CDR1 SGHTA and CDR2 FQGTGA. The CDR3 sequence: CASSSSGGTSAYNEQFF. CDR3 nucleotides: TGTGCCAGCAGCTCCTCCGGAGGGACTAGCGCCTACAATGAGCAGTTCTTC.

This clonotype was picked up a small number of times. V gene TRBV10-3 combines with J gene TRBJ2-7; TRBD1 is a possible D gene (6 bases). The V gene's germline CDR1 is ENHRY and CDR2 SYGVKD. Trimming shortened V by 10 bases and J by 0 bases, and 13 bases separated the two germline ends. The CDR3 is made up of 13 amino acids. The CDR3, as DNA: TGTGCCACCGCCTTGGGGGCCTCCTACGAGCAGTACTTC. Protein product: CATALGASYEQYF.

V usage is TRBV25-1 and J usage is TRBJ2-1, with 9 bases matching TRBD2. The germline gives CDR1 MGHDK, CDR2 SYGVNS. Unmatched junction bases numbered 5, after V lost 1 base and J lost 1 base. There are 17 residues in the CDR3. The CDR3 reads CASSEWSSGSSYNEQFF. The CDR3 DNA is TGTGCCAGCAGTGAATGGAGTAGCGGGAGTTCCTACAATGAGCAGTTCTTC. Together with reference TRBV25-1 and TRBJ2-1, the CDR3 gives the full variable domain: EADIYQTPRYLVIGTGKKITLECSQTMGHDKMYWYQQDPGMELHLIHYSYGVNSTEKGDLSSESTVSRIRTEHFPLTLESARPSHTSQYLCASSEWSSGSSYNEQFFGPGTRLTVL.

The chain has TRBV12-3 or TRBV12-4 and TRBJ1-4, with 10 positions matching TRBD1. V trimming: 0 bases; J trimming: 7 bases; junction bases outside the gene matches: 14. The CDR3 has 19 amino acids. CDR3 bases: TGTGCCAGCAGTTTAGCGTTATTCCCCCCCGACAGGGGGCTTGAAAAACTGTTTTTT. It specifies CASSLALFPPDRGLEKLFF.

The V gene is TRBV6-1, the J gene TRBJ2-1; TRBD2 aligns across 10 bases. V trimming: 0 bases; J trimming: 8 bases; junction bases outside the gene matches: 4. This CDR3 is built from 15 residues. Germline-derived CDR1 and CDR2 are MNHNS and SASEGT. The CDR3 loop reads CASSEASSGSDEQFF. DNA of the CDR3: TGTGCCAGCAGTGAAGCATCTAGCGGGAGCGATGAGCAGTTCTTC.

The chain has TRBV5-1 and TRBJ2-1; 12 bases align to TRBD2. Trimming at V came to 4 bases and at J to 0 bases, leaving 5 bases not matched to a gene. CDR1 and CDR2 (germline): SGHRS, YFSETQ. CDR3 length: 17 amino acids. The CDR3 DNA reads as TGCGCCAGCAGCCGTATGACTAGCGGGAGCTCCTACAATGAGCAGTTCTTC. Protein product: CASSRMTSGSSYNEQFF. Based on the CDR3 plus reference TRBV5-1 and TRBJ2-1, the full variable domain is KAGVTQTPRYLIKTRGQQVTLSCSPISGHRSVSWYQQTPGQGLQFLFEYFSETQRNKGNFPGRFSGRQFSNSRSEMNVSTLELGDSALYLCASSRMTSGSSYNEQFFGPGTRLTVL.